A selection of T cell receptor beta chains follows, all from one sample in a study of immune evolution from preneoplasia to lung adenocarcinoma. The method was immunoSEQ multiplex PCR; TCRdb's version includes in-frame clones alone and lacks a portion of them. The sample lists some 9,200 clones; roughly 79% were seen once. The sequenced material came from FFPE lung adenocarcinoma in situ tissue. All receptors derive from an older person with lung adenocarcinoma. Both conserved end residues are part of each CDR3. D genes are given only for firm matches. Clone size appears in some rows only: once, few, many, or a class for an expanded clone.

d_gene	abundance	v_gene	j_gene	CDR3aa	CDR3nt
.	.	TRBV29-1	TRBJ2-2	CSADVSNTGELFF	TGCAGCGCCGACGTCTCGAACACCGGGGAGCTGTTTTTT
TRBD2	.	TRBV4-3	TRBJ2-7	CASSQAQRGYEQYF	TGCGCCAGCAGCCAAGCGCAGCGGGGCTACGAGCAGTACTTC
TRBD1	once	TRBV4-2	TRBJ1-1	CASSLLDRDTEAFF	TGTGCCAGCAGCCTACTAGACAGGGACACTGAAGCTTTCTTT
.	large	TRBV2	TRBJ2-7	CASSVTRQLHEQYF	TGTGCCAGCAGTGTAACCAGACAGCTGCACGAGCAGTACTTC
.	.	TRBV19	TRBJ1-2	CASSWSGGYTF	TGTGCCAGTAGTTGGTCCGGCGGCTACACCTTC
.	.	TRBV18	TRBJ1-1	CASSPRGGENTEAFF	TGTGCCAGCTCACCACGCGGAGGAGAGAACACTGAAGCTTTCTTT
.	.	TRBV10-3	TRBJ1-1	CAIRPAGGGTEAFF	TGTGCCATCAGGCCCGCTGGCGGCGGCACTGAAGCTTTCTTT
.	.	TRBV18	TRBJ1-4	CASSPPGVNEKLFF	TGTGCCAGCTCACCACCAGGCGTTAATGAAAAACTGTTTTTT
.	.	TRBV18	TRBJ1-3	CASSPIGPSSGNTIYF	TGTGCCAGCTCACCAATAGGTCCATCCTCTGGAAACACCATATATTTT
.	.	TRBV5-6	TRBJ1-2	CASSLGQMSDYGYTF	TGTGCCAGCAGCTTGGGCCAGATGTCGGACTATGGCTACACCTTC
TRBD2	.	TRBV9	TRBJ2-5	CASSATGTTEGETQYF	TGTGCCAGCAGCGCTACCGGGACTACCGAGGGAGAGACCCAGTACTTC
TRBD2	.	TRBV4-2	TRBJ2-7	CASSQELGLDNEQYF	TGTGCCAGCAGCCAAGAGTTAGGACTAGATAACGAGCAGTACTTC
.	.	TRBV15	TRBJ2-7	CATSRDSEQYF	TGTGCCACCAGCAGAGACAGCGAGCAGTACTTC
.	.	TRBV5-4	TRBJ2-3	CASNPGASTDTQYF	TGTGCCAGCAACCCGGGGGCTAGCACAGATACGCAGTATTTT
TRBD1	.	TRBV5-4	TRBJ1-2	CASSFQGAVGYTF	TGTGCCAGCAGCTTCCAGGGGGCGGTTGGCTACACCTTC
.	.	TRBV7-9	TRBJ2-5	CASSQIETQYF	TGTGCCAGCAGCCAGATCGAGACCCAGTACTTC
.	.	TRBV15	TRBJ1-2	CATSRDSQGYGYTF	TGTGCCACCAGCAGAGATAGTCAGGGCTATGGCTACACCTTC
TRBD1	.	TRBV19	TRBJ1-1	CASSMEEGAGAEAFF	TGTGCCAGTAGTATGGAGGAGGGGGCAGGGGCTGAAGCTTTCTTT
TRBD2	.	TRBV7-8	TRBJ2-5	CASSLGGGKTQYF	TGTGCCAGCAGCTTAGGGGGGGGGAAGACCCAGTACTTC
.	.	TRBV11-2	TRBJ1-1	CASSLEGSITYTEAFF	TGTGCCAGCAGCTTAGAAGGAAGCATAACCTACACTGAAGCTTTCTTT
.	.	TRBV7-2	TRBJ2-7	CASSGQDYEQYF	TGTGCCAGCAGTGGGCAGGACTACGAGCAGTACTTC
.	.	TRBV5-4	TRBJ2-1	CASTDSRENEQFF	TGTGCCAGCACTGATAGCAGGGAGAATGAGCAGTTCTTC
TRBD1	.	TRBV18	TRBJ2-3	CASSPDREIDTQYF	TGTGCCAGCTCACCCGACAGGGAGATAGATACGCAGTATTTT
TRBD1	.	TRBV2	TRBJ1-2	CASTDRVGGYTF	TGTGCCAGCACTGACAGGGTTGGTGGCTACACCTTC
.	once	TRBV11-2	TRBJ2-7	CASSLGPDSSYEQYF	TGTGCCAGCAGCTTAGGTCCGGACAGCTCCTACGAGCAGTACTTC
.	.	TRBV7-9	TRBJ2-6	CASSLAGLFGANVLTF	TGTGCCAGCAGCTTAGCGGGGCTGTTTGGGGCCAACGTCCTGACTTTC
TRBD2	.	TRBV11-2	TRBJ2-1	CASSLNSGGLSYNEQFF	TGTGCCAGCAGCTTGAATAGCGGGGGGCTCTCCTACAATGAGCAGTTCTTC